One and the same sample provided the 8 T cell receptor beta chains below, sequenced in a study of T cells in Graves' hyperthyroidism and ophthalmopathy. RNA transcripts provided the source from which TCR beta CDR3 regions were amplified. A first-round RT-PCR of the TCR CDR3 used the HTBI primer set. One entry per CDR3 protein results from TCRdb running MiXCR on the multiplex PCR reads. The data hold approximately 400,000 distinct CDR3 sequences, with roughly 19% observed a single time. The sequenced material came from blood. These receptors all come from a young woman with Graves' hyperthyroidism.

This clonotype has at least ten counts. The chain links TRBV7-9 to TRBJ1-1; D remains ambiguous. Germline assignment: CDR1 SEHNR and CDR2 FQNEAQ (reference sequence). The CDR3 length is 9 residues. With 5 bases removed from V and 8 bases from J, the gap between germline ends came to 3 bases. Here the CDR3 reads CASSQEAFF. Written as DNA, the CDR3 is TGTGCCAGCAGCCAAGAAGCTTTCTTT.

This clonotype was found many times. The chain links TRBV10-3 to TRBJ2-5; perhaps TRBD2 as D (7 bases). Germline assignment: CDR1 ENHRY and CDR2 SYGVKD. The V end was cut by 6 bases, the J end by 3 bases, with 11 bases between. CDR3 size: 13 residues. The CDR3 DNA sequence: TGTGCCATCAGCGGAGGGGGGGAAGAGACCCAGTACTTC. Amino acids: CAISGGGEETQYF.

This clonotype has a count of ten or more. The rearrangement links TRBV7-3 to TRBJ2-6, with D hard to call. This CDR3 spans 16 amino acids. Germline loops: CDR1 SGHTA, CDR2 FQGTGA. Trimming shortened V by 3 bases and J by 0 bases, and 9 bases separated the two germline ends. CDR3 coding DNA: TGTGCCAGCAGCTTTGGCAGCAGCTCTGGGGCCAACGTCCTGACTTTC. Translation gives CASSFGSSSGANVLTF.

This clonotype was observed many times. CDR3 loop: CASSLAERDYGYTF. CDR3 nucleotides: TGCGCCAGCAGCTTGGCCGAGAGGGACTATGGCTACACCTTC. The chain couples TRBV5-1 to TRBJ1-2, with no clear D. The germline CDR1 and CDR2 sequences are SGHRS and YFSETQ. The CDR3 spans 14 residues. The ends were cut back, 0 bases at V and 3 bases at J, with 9 bases in the middle.

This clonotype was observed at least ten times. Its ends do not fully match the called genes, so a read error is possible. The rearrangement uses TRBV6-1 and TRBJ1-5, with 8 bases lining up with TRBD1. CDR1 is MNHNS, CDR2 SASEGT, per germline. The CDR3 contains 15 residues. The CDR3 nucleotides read TGTGCCAGCAGCGACAGGGGAGGTAGCGATCAGCCCCAGCATTTT. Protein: CASSDRGGSDQPQHF.

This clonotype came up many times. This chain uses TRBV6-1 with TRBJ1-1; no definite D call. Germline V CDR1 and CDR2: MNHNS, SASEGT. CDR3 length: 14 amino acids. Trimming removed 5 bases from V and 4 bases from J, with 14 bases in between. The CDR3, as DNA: TGTGCCAGCAGTAGGCGGGGTCAGGTCACTGAAGCTTTCTTT. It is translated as CASSRRGQVTEAFF.

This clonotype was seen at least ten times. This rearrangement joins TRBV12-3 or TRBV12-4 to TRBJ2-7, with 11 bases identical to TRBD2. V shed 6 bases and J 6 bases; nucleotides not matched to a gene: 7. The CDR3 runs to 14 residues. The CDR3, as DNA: TGTGCCAGCAGATGGACTAGCGGGTCGAGCGAGCAGTACTTC. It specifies CASRWTSGSSEQYF.

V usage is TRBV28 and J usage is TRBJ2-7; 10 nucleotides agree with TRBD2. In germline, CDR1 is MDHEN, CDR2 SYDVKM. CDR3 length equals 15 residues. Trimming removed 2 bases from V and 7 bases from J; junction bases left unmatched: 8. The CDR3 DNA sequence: TGTGCCAGCAGTTTAGAGATAGCGGGGGGCTCTGAGCAGTACTTC. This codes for CASSLEIAGGSEQYF. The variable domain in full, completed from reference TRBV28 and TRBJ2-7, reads DVKVTQSSRYLVKRTGEKVFLECVQDMDHENMFWYRQDPGLGLRLIYFSYDVKMKEKGDIPEGYSVSREKKERFSLILESASTNQTSMYLCASSLEIAGGSEQYFGPGTRLTVT.